The next 19 T cell receptor beta chains were all read from a single sample in a study of regulatory T cells in long-lasting Graves disease. With iRepertoire HTBI primers and Arm-PCR of CDR3 regions, TCR beta libraries were built. TCRdb fed the multiplex PCR reads into MiXCR, producing one record per CDR3 protein. This table holds around 510,000 distinct CDR3 sequences, 20% found once. Time point meaning: persistent/refractory GD, antithyroid drugs over 5 years with positive TRAb. The TCR library was made from RNA that had been extracted from PBMCs in TRIzol. The specimen comprised peripheral blood mononuclear cells (PBMCs), sampled when the disease was refractory, from a patient treated with antithyroid drugs. Receptors were obtained from a female donor with Graves disease.

This clonotype has a count of ten or more. V is TRBV5-1 and J is TRBJ1-1, with no clear D. The CDR3 length is 13 residues. The V gene lost 1 base and the J gene lost 5 bases, with 9 bases spanning the gap. Germline assignment: CDR1 SGHRS and CDR2 YFSETQ. The CDR3 DNA follows: TGCGCCAGCAGCTTGTGGGGAGAGACTGAAGCTTTCTTT. This gives the protein CASSLWGETEAFF.

This clonotype was counted at least ten times. The rearrangement joins TRBV11-1 to TRBJ2-7, with no clear D. V was shortened by 2 bases and J by 6 bases, with 11 bases between the two germline ends. The CDR3 runs 13 residues. CDR1 and CDR2 (germline): SGHAT, FQDESV (reference sequence). The CDR3 DNA reads as TGTGCCAGCAGCTTAAAGGCCCCCGGCGAGCAGTACTTC. It translates to CASSLKAPGEQYF. Based on the CDR3 plus reference TRBV11-1 and TRBJ2-7, the full variable domain is EAEVAQSPRYKITEKSQAVAFWCDPISGHATLYWYRQILGQGPELLVQFQDESVVDDSQLPKDRFSAERLKGVDSTLKIQPAELGDSAMYLCASSLKAPGEQYFGPGTRLTVT.

This clonotype was seen a handful of times. The chain joins TRBV5-4 to TRBJ1-1; D ambiguous. Germline CDR1 SGHNT, CDR2 YYREEE (reference sequence). V was trimmed by 0 bases and J by 1 base, leaving 7 bases between them. The CDR3 covers 14 residues. CDR3 DNA sequence: TGTGCCAGCAGCTTGGTTCCAGCGAACACTGAAGCTTTCTTT. Residues: CASSLVPANTEAFF.

The chain uses TRBV15 and TRBJ2-2; D is unclear. V was clipped by 8 bases and J by 6 bases, with 16 bases between them. This CDR3 has 14 amino acids. Germline V gives CDR1 LNHNV, CDR2 YYDKDF (reference sequence). The CDR3 DNA is TGTGCCACCGCGGAGCAAATATATGCCGGGGAGCTGTTTTTT. Its translation is CATAEQIYAGELFF.

V gene TRBV7-9 combines with J gene TRBJ2-1; D gene ambiguous. V gave up 3 bases and J gave up 4 bases, with 4 bases separating them. This CDR3 is 12 amino acids long. The germline gives CDR1 SEHNR, CDR2 FQNEAQ (reference sequence). The DNA for the CDR3 is TGTGCCAGCAGCTTCCGATACAATGAGCAGTTCTTC. Protein product: CASSFRYNEQFF.

This clonotype was recorded a few times. A junction end diverges from the germline sequence, so it may reflect a read error. The chain is built from TRBV5-1 and TRBJ1-6; D possibly corresponds to TRBD1 (6 bases). Germline V gives CDR1 SGHRS, CDR2 YFSETQ. The length of the CDR3 is 16 residues. The CDR3 DNA reads TGTGCCAGCAGCTGGGGGGACACCTCCTATAATTCACCCCTCCACTTT. This sequence encodes CASSWGDTSYNSPLHF.

The rearrangement joins TRBV19 to TRBJ2-5; 9 nucleotides line up with TRBD1. Germline CDR1 LNHDA, CDR2 SQIVND (reference sequence). This CDR3 region has 14 residues. V trimming: 5 bases; J trimming: 4 bases; junction bases outside the gene matches: 5. The CDR3 protein is CASSAGQGRETQYF. For the CDR3, the DNA is TGTGCCAGTAGTGCAGGACAGGGGCGAGAGACCCAGTACTTC.

This clonotype was detected a few times. This chain connects TRBV30 to TRBJ2-7; maybe TRBD1 (6 bases). The V gene's germline CDR1 is GTSNPN and CDR2 SVGIG (reference sequence). This CDR3 has 15 amino acids. V lost 5 bases to trimming and J lost 9 bases, with 26 bases between them. The CDR3 region is CAWGKKGGHTMGQYF. The CDR3 DNA sequence: TGTGCCTGGGGAAAGAAAGGGGGACACACGATGGGGCAGTACTTC.

This clonotype was seen many times. For the CDR3, the DNA is TGTGCCAGCAGTCCGGGACTCCAAGAGACCCAGTACTTC. It specifies CASSPGLQETQYF. The chain has TRBV18 and TRBJ2-5; D is perhaps TRBD2 (6 bases). The ends were cut back, 8 bases at V and 1 base at J, with 11 bases in the middle. The CDR3 extends over 13 amino acids. Germline V lookup: CDR1 KGHSH, CDR2 LQKENI.

This clonotype was observed many times. The rearrangement uses TRBV6-1 and TRBJ2-4; a weak D match, TRBD1 (6 bases). The CDR3 extends over 16 amino acids. CDR1 and CDR2 from the germline V gene are MNHNS and SASEGT. The germline V and J ends were trimmed by 6 bases and 0 bases, with 15 bases remaining between them. Here the CDR3 reads CASRENRQVAKNIQYF. DNA of the CDR3: TGTGCCAGCAGGGAGAATCGACAGGTAGCCAAAAACATTCAGTACTTC.

This clonotype was counted many times. The chain is built from TRBV28 and TRBJ2-7; D is unresolved. This CDR3 region has 13 residues. V gave up 9 bases and J gave up 3 bases, with 15 bases separating them. The V gene's germline CDR1 is MDHEN and CDR2 SYDVKM. In nucleotides, the CDR3 is TGTGCCAGTAATCCAAACAGCCTCTACGAGCAGTACTTC. This translates into CASNPNSLYEQYF.

This clonotype has just a few counts. This chain connects TRBV19 to TRBJ1-2; D perhaps matches TRBD1 (6 bases). Germline CDR1 and CDR2: LNHDA and SQIVND (reference sequence). V lost 7 bases and J lost 2, with 17 bases in between. This CDR3 region has 15 residues. The CDR3 DNA reads TGTGCCAGTACCATCAGGAGGGGGAAGAACTATGGCTACACCTTC. Protein: CASTIRRGKNYGYTF.

Ten or more counts support this clonotype. The V and J genes are TRBV4-1 and TRBJ2-7; 9 positions agree with TRBD2. Germline V CDR1 and CDR2: MGHRA, YSYEKL. There are 14 residues in the CDR3. V shed 2 bases, J shed 4 bases, and the junction held 3 bases outside the gene matches. The CDR3 DNA reads TGCGCCAGCAGCCAAAGTAGCGGGGGATACGAGCAGTACTTC. It specifies CASSQSSGGYEQYF.

Remarks on this clonotype: A much more abundant neighbour one base away suggests this may be a read error. The chain carries TRBV10-3 and TRBJ2-7; TRBD2 is a possible D gene (6 bases). Trimming took off 6 bases at V and 3 bases at J, with 12 bases between the two ends. In germline, CDR1 is ENHRY, CDR2 SYGVKD. The CDR3 has 13 residues. CDR3 DNA sequence: TGTGCCATCAGCCCCGGGAGCTTCTACGAGCAGTACTTC. It is translated as CAISPGSFYEQYF.

This CDR3 reads CATWWADTQYF. The CDR3 DNA reads TGTGCCACCTGGTGGGCAGATACGCAGTATTTT. This chain joins TRBV10-3 and TRBJ2-3; D gene uncertain. The CDR3 has 11 amino acids. Germline V gives CDR1 ENHRY, CDR2 SYGVKD. Trimming cost V 10 bases and J 4 bases, with 9 bases left between them.

This clonotype has a handful of counts. This chain joins TRBV3-1 and TRBJ2-7, with 9 bases identical to TRBD2. The germline V gene has CDR1 LGHDT and CDR2 YNNKEL (reference sequence). The CDR3 consists of 15 residues. The V gene end was trimmed by 2 bases and the J gene end by 2 bases; junction bases not matched to a gene: 4. CDR3 bases: TGTGCCAGCAGCCAACAGGCTAGCGGGGCCTACGAGCAGTACTTC. Its translation is CASSQQASGAYEQYF.

For the CDR3, the DNA is TGTGCCAGCAGTGAAGCAGCGGGAGGGGGCGATACGCAGTATTTT. Protein product: CASSEAAGGGDTQYF. The rearrangement uses TRBV6-1 and TRBJ2-3; 10 positions agree with TRBD2. V lost 0 bases, J lost 6 bases, and 3 bases stayed unmatched. The germline gives CDR1 MNHNS, CDR2 SASEGT. The CDR3 is made up of 15 amino acids.

The rearrangement links TRBV27 to TRBJ1-2, with D possibly matching TRBD1 (5 bases). Germline CDR1 reads MNHEY; CDR2 reads SMNVEV (reference sequence). V gave up 3 bases and J gave up 8 bases, with 16 bases separating them. The CDR3 covers 14 residues. Here the CDR3 reads CASSLSGPAGGYTF. The CDR3 bases are TGTGCCAGCAGTTTGTCAGGGCCAGCAGGAGGCTACACCTTC.

This clonotype occurred a few times. The V and J genes are TRBV6-1 and TRBJ2-5; no clear D. The germline gives CDR1 MNHNS, CDR2 SASEGT. CDR3 length equals 15 residues. V lost 2 bases and J lost 1, with 11 bases in between. CDR3 in DNA: TGTGCCAGCAGTGAACCGGGTCCGCTCCAAGAGACCCAGTACTTC. Amino acid sequence: CASSEPGPLQETQYF.